The 12 T cell receptor beta chains given below trace back to one sample, sequenced in a study of T cells in narcolepsy listed by TCRdb under 2018. Libraries were built with the immunoSEQ multiplex PCR assay. The source is immuneACCESS, and TCRdb retained only in-frame sequences with V and J called. Part of the clones is not carried over; for the studies checked, unresolved V genes explain less than half of this, and the remainder is unexplained. The sample data list just over 40,000 clones, and approximately 89% of these were observed just once. The ten largest clones represent around 1.2% of the sample. The specimen was CD45RA- memory CD4+ T cells from PBMCs. In light of the paper, this sample's cell subset or site label describes: memory T cells sorted ex vivo from peripheral blood. The receptors originated from a human donor with narcolepsy.

CDR3 region: CASSPKVGQGAREAFF. The CDR3 DNA reads as TGTGCCAGCAGCCCTAAAGTTGGACAGGGCGCCCGTGAAGCTTTCTTT. The chain combines TRBV5-5 with TRBJ1-1; 8 bases align to TRBD1. The ends lost 4 bases at V and 7 bases at J; junction bases unmatched: 15. Germline-derived CDR1 and CDR2 are SGHKS and YYEKEE (reference sequence). The CDR3 has 16 amino acids.

This rearrangement joins TRBV6-4 to TRBJ1-6; TRBD1 is a possible D gene (5 bases). This CDR3 contains 14 residues. Germline V lookup: CDR1 MRHNA, CDR2 SNTAGT. The V end was cut by 5 bases, the J end by 6 bases, with 11 bases between. The CDR3 coding sequence is TGTGCCAGCAGTACCGCCGGGGGTAATTCACCCCTCCACTTT. It translates to CASSTAGGNSPLHF.

The DNA of the CDR3 is TGTGCCAGCAGCCAAGCCGACAGGACGTACTATGGCTACACCTTC. Translating it yields CASSQADRTYYGYTF. The V gene is TRBV11-2, the J gene TRBJ1-2, with D possibly being TRBD1 (6 bases). CDR3 length: 15 residues. CDR1 SGHAT and CDR2 FQNNGV come from the germline V gene. Trimming pared 5 bases from V and 3 bases from J, leaving 16 bases between.

The CDR3 loop is CASSQGGWGQGNEQFF. In DNA, the CDR3 is TGTGCCAGCAGCCAAGGGGGTTGGGGACAGGGGAATGAGCAGTTCTTC. The V and J genes are TRBV14 and TRBJ2-1; 10 bases fit TRBD1. The J segment lost 7 bases and the V segment lost 1 base, leaving 7 bases of the junction unmatched. Germline V gene data show CDR1 as SGHDN and CDR2 as FVKESK. The CDR3 extends over 16 amino acids.

This chain uses TRBV5-1 with TRBJ2-7, with a tentative D call TRBD1 (7 bases). The length of the CDR3 is 13 residues. The V end was cut by 5 bases, the J end by 6 bases, with 15 bases between. Germline assignment: CDR1 SGHRS and CDR2 YFSETQ. The CDR3 region has the DNA TGCGCCAGCAGGGTTGCAGGGGGAGGCGAGCAGTACTTC. Protein: CASRVAGGGEQYF. Variable domain in full (rest from reference TRBV5-1 and TRBJ2-7): KAGVTQTPRYLIKTRGQQVTLSCSPISGHRSVSWYQQTPGQGLQFLFEYFSETQRNKGNFPGRFSGRQFSNSRSEMNVSTLELGDSALYLCASRVAGGGEQYFGPGTRLTVT.

This chain connects TRBV5-1 to TRBJ1-6; TRBD1 matches at 10 bases. J lost 7 bases, V lost 5 bases, and 6 bases had no gene match. The germline gives CDR1 SGHRS, CDR2 YFSETQ. The CDR3 runs to 15 residues. CDR3 nucleotides: TGCGCCAGCAGTATCACGGGACAGGGGAATTCACCCCTCCACTTT. Encoded protein: CASSITGQGNSPLHF.

In this sample, this clone turned up a few times. The gene calls are TRBV7-2 and TRBJ2-5; TRBD2 is a possible D gene (5 bases). V was shortened by 1 base and J by 4 bases, with 7 bases between the two germline ends. The CDR3 extends over 13 amino acids. The germline CDR1 and CDR2 sequences are SGHTA and FQGNSA. CDR3: CASSLVGRETQYF. The CDR3 nucleotides are TGTGCCAGCAGCTTAGTGGGGAGAGAGACCCAGTACTTC. The whole variable domain, remainder taken from reference TRBV7-2 and TRBJ2-5, is GAGVSQSPSNKVTEKGKDVELRCDPISGHTALYWYRQSLGQGLEFLIYFQGNSAPDKSGLPSDRFSAERTGGSVSTLTIQRTQQEDSAVYLCASSLVGRETQYFGPGTRLLVL.

This chain links TRBV19 with TRBJ2-2; 7 bases line up with TRBD1. In germline, CDR1 is LNHDA, CDR2 SQIVND (reference sequence). Trimming took 1 base from V and 9 from J; bases not matched to a gene: 14. The CDR3 runs to 17 residues. The CDR3 is CASSIVKGADRARELFF. The CDR3 DNA reads TGTGCCAGTAGTATAGTCAAAGGGGCTGACAGGGCAAGGGAGCTGTTTTTT.

The rearrangement links TRBV5-8 to TRBJ2-3; TRBD2 agrees at 8 bases. CDR1 and CDR2 (germline): SGHTS, YDEGEE. V trimming: 4 bases; J trimming: 3 bases; junction bases outside the gene matches: 4. The CDR3 has 14 residues. CDR3 in amino acids: CASSPGGGTDTQYF. The CDR3 nucleotides are TGTGCCAGCAGCCCGGGGGGGGGTACAGATACGCAGTATTTT.

The rearrangement links TRBV6-6 to TRBJ2-7; 8 nucleotides line up with TRBD1. Germline assignment: CDR1 MNHNY and CDR2 SVGAGI (reference sequence). Trimming removed 6 bases from V and 4 bases from J; junction bases left unmatched: 11. The CDR3 is 15 residues long. CDR3 DNA: TGTGCCAGCAGCTTAAGGGACAGGTACCCTTACGAGCAGTACTTC. Translating it yields CASSLRDRYPYEQYF.

V is TRBV6-1 and J is TRBJ2-3; 8 bases fit TRBD2. The CDR3 is 15 residues long. The trim removed 7 bases at V and 1 base at J, leaving 7 bases unmatched. Germline V gene lookup returns CDR1 MNHNS and CDR2 SASEGT. The CDR3 loop is CASTQAGGGTDTQYF. The DNA of the CDR3 is TGTGCCAGCACCCAGGCGGGGGGAGGCACAGATACGCAGTATTTT.

This chain links TRBV10-2 with TRBJ1-5, with D possibly being TRBD1 (5 bases). CDR3 length: 15 amino acids. V lost 8 bases to trimming and J lost 2 bases, with 16 bases between them. The germline CDR1 and CDR2 sequences are WSHSY and SAAADI. The CDR3 here is CASRERGWGNQPQHF. The CDR3 coding sequence is TGCGCCAGCCGCGAGCGGGGCTGGGGCAATCAGCCCCAGCATTTT.